This T cell receptor (beta chain) stems from a study of cytomegalovirus exposure and HLA in healthy donors. General study findings and limits: A later analysis found that most CMV-associated TCR beta chains appeared HLA-restricted. Donors were assumed by presence/absence analyses to have roughly uniform sequencing depth.

In the PCR, 60 Vbeta and 13 Jbeta primers were used. Here immunoSEQ multiplex PCR was the method, and the copy in TCRdb shows in-frame clones only, minus some. The sample has more than 90,000 clones, roughly 71% seen once. J was trimmed by 6 bases and V by 6 bases; bases with no gene match: 15. Germline V CDR1 and CDR2: LGHNA, YNFKEQ. The CDR3 covers 17 residues. This clone turned up a few times. Its antigen remains unknown. Material: PBMCs. The genes are TRBV4-2 and TRBJ2-2; 8 bases are shared with TRBD1. The sequence was collected from a man aged 45-60 years in good health and CMV-seronegative. The chain's CDR3 is CASSLGMGRGLSGELFF. The CDR3 nucleotides are TGTGCCAGCAGTTTAGGGATGGGCAGGGGGCTTTCCGGGGAGCTGTTTTTT.